This T cell receptor (beta chain) was captured in a study of cytomegalovirus exposure and HLA in healthy donors. Points from the study as a whole: According to an earlier analysis, most TCR beta V segments yielded productive rearrangements about 90% or about 30% of the time. The authors confirmed in vitro that three CMV-associated chains were specific for CMV antigens.

Concerning this clone: Its antigen remains unknown.

The CDR3 spans 16 residues. Trimming removed 1 base at V and 5 bases at J, with 16 bases between. The germline V gene encodes CDR1 SGHTA and CDR2 FQGTGA. Primers for the PCR totalled 60 Vbeta and 13 Jbeta. As processed by the authors: In a later analysis, approximately 80 million unique TCR beta chains included roughly 11 million shared by two or more donors. Here immunoSEQ multiplex PCR was the method, and the copy in TCRdb shows in-frame clones only, minus some. V and J calls and clone size are copied from that table; D and trimming were computed from the DNA. The sample consists of around 200,000 clones, under 85% of them appearing once.

The receptor was isolated from a woman aged 45-59 years in good health and CMV-seropositive. The chain joins TRBV7-3 to TRBJ2-3, with a tentative D call TRBD1 (5 bases). Sample: PBMCs. CDR3 protein: CASSLNQPGFIDTQYF. The CDR3 region has the DNA TGTGCCAGCAGCTTAAACCAGCCAGGGTTTATAGATACGCAGTATTTT.